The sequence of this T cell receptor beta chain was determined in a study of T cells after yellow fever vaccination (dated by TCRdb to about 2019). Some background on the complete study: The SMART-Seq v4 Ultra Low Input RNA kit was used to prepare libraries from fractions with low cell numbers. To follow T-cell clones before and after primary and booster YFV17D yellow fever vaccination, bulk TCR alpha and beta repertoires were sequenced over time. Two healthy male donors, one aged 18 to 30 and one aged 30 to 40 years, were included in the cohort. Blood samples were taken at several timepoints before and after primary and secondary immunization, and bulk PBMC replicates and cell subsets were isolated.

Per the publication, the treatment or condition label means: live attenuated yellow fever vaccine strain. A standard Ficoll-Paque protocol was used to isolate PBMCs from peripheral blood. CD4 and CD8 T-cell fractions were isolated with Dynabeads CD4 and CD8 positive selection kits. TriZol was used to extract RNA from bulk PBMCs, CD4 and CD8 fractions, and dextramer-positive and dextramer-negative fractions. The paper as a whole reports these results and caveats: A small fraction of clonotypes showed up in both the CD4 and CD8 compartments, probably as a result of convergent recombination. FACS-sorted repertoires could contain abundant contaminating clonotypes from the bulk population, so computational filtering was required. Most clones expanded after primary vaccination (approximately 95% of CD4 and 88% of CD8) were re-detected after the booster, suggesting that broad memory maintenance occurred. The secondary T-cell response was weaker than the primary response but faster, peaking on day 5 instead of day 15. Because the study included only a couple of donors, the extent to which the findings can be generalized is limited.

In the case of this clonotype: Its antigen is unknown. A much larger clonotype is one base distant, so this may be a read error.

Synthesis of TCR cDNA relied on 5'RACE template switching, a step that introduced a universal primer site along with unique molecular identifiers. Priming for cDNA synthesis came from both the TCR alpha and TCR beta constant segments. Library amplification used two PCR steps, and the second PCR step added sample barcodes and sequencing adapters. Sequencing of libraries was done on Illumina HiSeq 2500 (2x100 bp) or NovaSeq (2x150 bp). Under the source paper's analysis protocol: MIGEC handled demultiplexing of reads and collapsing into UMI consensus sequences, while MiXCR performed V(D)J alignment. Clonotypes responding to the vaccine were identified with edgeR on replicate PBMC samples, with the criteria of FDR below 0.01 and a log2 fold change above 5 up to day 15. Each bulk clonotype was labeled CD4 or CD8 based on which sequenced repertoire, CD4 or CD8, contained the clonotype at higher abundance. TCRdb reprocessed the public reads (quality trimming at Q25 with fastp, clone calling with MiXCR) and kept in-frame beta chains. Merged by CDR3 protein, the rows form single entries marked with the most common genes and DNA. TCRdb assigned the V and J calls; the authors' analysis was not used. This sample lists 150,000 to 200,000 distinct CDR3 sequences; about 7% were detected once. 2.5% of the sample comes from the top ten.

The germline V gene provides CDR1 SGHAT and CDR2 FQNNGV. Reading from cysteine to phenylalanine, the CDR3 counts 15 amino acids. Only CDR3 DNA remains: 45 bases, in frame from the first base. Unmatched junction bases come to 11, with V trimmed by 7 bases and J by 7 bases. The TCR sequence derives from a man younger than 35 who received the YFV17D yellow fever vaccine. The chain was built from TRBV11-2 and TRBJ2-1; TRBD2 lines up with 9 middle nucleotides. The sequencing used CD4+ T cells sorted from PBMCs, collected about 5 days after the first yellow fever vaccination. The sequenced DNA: TGTGCCAGCACCACTGGTAGCGGGGGAGAGAATGAGCAGTTCTTC. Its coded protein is CASTTGSGGENEQFF.